This T cell receptor beta chain derives from a study of T-cell memory formation after mild COVID-19. Across the study: Clustering of TCRs was largely donor specific.

Germline V gene sequence: CDR1 MNHEY, CDR2 SVGAGI. The CDR3 length is 14 residues. The count of this clonotype is one. At one of its ends the junction is not consistent with the germline gene, which may arise from a read error. Using its own MiXCR run on the 5' RACE reads, TCRdb lists one record per CDR3 protein. In the table there are about 390,000 distinct CDR3 sequences, about a sixth of which are singletons. V is TRBV6-5 and J is TRBJ2-1, with D tentatively TRBD2 (6 bases). The source material was PBMCs or a T cell subset sorted from them (not recorded which). This receptor was taken from a man between 18 and 35 years old who had mild COVID-19 (a few samples of this study predate the infection). Cell type and time point are not known. The CDR3: CASKGGGSYTEQFF. The CDR3 DNA reads as TGTGCCAGCAAGGGAGGAGGTTCCTACACTGAGCAGTTCTTC.